This TCR beta chain was documented in a study of metastatic and nonmetastatic thyroid tumors. For the study at large: The comparison covered peripheral blood and tumor or nodule tissue in malignant and benign thyroid patients. Study-wide results and caveats: Malignant thyroid tumors reportedly exceeded benign nodules significantly in TCR beta diversity, with the difference appearing in blood and tumor.

This clone was recorded many times. Antigen unknown. The authors' processing: What underpinned the distant-metastasis classifier for papillary thyroid cancer was the set of CDR3 differences across clinicopathological groups. MiXCR reprocessed the PCR reads for TCRdb. Clone size and V and J calls follow TCRdb, not the original study. The sample shows around 25,000 clones, 14% to 15% of them seen only once. The germline V gene encodes CDR1 DFQATT and CDR2 SNEGSKA (reference sequence). The V gene lost 6 bases and the J gene lost 4 bases, with 9 bases spanning the gap. CDR3 size: 11 residues. Patients underwent thyroid surgery, and none had received any treatment before it.

This clonotype originated in a female donor with papillary thyroid cancer or a benign thyroid nodule (not recorded which). Some clones in this sample may be carry-over from other donors' samples. Sequenced material: blood. This chain links TRBV20-1 with TRBJ2-5; D perhaps matches TRBD1 (5 bases). The CDR3 DNA reads as TGCAGTGCCGAGGACATAGAGACCCAGTACTTC. It specifies CSAEDIETQYF.